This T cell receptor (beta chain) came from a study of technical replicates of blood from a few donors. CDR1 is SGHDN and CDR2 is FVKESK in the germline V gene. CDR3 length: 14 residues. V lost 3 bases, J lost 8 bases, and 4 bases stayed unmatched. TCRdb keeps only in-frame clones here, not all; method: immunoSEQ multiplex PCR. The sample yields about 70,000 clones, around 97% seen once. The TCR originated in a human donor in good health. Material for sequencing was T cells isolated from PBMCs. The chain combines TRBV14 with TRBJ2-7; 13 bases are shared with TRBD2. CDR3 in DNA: TGTGCCAGCAGCCAGTCCGGGACTAGCGGGAAGCAGTACTTC. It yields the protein CASSQSGTSGKQYF. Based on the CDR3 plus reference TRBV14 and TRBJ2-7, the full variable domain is EAGVTQFPSHSVIEKGQTVTLRCDPISGHDNLYWYRRVMGKEIKFLLHFVKESKQDESGMPNNRFLAERTGGTYSTLKVQPAELEDSGVYFCASSQSGTSGKQYFGPGTRLTVT.